A single TCR beta chain is shown here with its context. This clone was detected ten times or more. Its antigen remains undetermined. No per-base quality is available; no much larger clone lies one base away. In the paper's terms, the time point label means: progressive disease on ibrutinib. Approximately 2 micrograms of genomic DNA were extracted from cryopreserved PBMCs for TCR beta library preparation. Longitudinal blood samples from CLL patients on ibrutinib monotherapy underwent high-throughput TCR beta sequencing. The patients took part in an open-label, single-center phase 2 trial of ibrutinib monotherapy. This sample is part of a study of cytotoxic CD8 clonotypes in ibrutinib-treated CLL (dated by TCRdb to about 2021). At the level of the whole study: The cohort included around 15 treatment-naive and approximately twelve relapsed/refractory patients; about 18 were IGHV unmutated. An average of about 250,000 productive templates and around 100,000 productive rearrangements was obtained per sample. Partial responses were observed in roughly 24 patients and complete responses in 2; after a median follow-up of about 69 months, remission was maintained in approximately 14 patients and progression was observed in approximately 12. Cryopreserved peripheral blood mononuclear cells were obtained prior to treatment, at the time of response, and at either disease progression or sustained remission. All remission and progressive disease samples were collected while patients were still receiving ibrutinib. Response samples were obtained after a median of around 11 months of treatment, with a range of roughly 6 to 36 months. Of the approximately 86 participants in the trial, approximately 25 had longitudinal samples available. Overall study results and their limits: Sampling times were not matched between patients in sustained remission and patients whose disease was progressing, and lymph node repertoires were not examined. Public clonotypes were rare and either shrank or stayed stable during treatment, and the rise in clonality at ibrutinib response reflected expansion of private clonotypes. At ibrutinib response clonality went up, during sustained remission it held steady, and at progression it dropped back toward baseline. At baseline, clonality was higher than in age-matched healthy donors and showed a strong correlation with circulating CD8+ T-cell counts.

V is reduced by 1 base and J by 6 bases, leaving a spacing of 10 bases between them. The CDR3, from cysteine to phenylalanine, totals 14 residues. The DNA shown is the 42-base CDR3, in frame from base 1. CDR1 and CDR2 are read off the germline V gene as SGHTA and FQGNSA. Each clonotype received, on average, about 9.7x coverage in deep resolution sequencing performed on a MiSeq, where the target depth lay between 1 in 1 million and 1 in 200,000 T cells. The immunoSEQ hsTCRB Kit was used to generate the TCR beta libraries. The paper's data handling went like this. The data were analyzed with ImmunoSEQ Analyzer and ImmunoSEQ Data Assistant, and V, D and J gene assignments followed IMGT definitions. Clonality was computed as one minus normalized Shannon entropy of productive rearrangement frequencies, ranging from 0 to 1. Only overrepresented clonotypes making up at least 0.05% of each patient's repertoire were included in the public clonotype analysis. Approximately 13 age-matched healthy donor repertoires from immuneACCESS served as clonality controls. TCRdb took over this immuneACCESS table, retaining in-frame rearrangements with V and J assigned. Such tables are incomplete; in checked studies, under half of the missing clones stem from an unresolved V gene, and the remainder is unexplained. For V, J and clone size, that table is used; D and trimming come from the DNA. Recorded for this sample are 52,000 or so clones; approximately 50% of them occurred a single time. The top ten clones comprise approximately 24% of the sample.

This TCR derives from a human donor with chronic lymphocytic leukemia. The sequencing here drew on PBMCs, taken at disease progression, from a patient treated with ibrutinib. This chain joins TRBV7-2 to TRBJ2-1; the D gene could be either TRBD1 or TRBD2, each agreeing at 5 bases. The CDR3 in this case is CASSLEWDGNEQFF. The nucleotide sequence is TGTGCCAGCAGCTTAGAATGGGACGGCAATGAGCAGTTCTTC.